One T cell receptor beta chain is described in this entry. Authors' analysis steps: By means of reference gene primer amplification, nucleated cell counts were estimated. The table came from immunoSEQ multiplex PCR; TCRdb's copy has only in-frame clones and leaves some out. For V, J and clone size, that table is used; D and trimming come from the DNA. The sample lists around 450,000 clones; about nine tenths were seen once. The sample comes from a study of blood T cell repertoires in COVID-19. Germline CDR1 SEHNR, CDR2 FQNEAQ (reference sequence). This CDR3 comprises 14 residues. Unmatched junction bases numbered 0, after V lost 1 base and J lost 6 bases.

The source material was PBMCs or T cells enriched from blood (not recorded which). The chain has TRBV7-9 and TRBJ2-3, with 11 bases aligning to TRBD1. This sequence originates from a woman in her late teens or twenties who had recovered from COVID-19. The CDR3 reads CASSLGTGGDTQYF. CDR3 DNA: TGTGCCAGCAGCTTAGGGACAGGGGGCGATACGCAGTATTTT.